The TCR beta chain under discussion was sequenced for a study of cytomegalovirus exposure and HLA in healthy donors. Overall study: Earlier results showed almost 120 million unique TCR beta sequences derived from approximately 170 million T cells. Points from the study as a whole: Equally common other TCR beta chains were less clonally expanded than HLA-associated ones, a later analysis found. Later analysis showed TCR association rates varying by HLA locus, highest for DRB1 and lowest for HLA-C. Productive status was seen about 90% or about 30% of the time for most TCR beta V segments in an earlier analysis.

Of note for this clone: Its antigen is not identified.

CDR3 length equals 15 residues. V lost 5 bases to trimming and J lost 9 bases; unmatched junction nucleotides: 8. Per the germline V gene, CDR1 is SGHVS and CDR2 is FQNEAQ. 60 Vbeta and 13 Jbeta primers were used in PCR. The method was immunoSEQ multiplex PCR; TCRdb's version includes in-frame clones alone and lacks a portion of them. This sample has 200,000 to 250,000 clones, with 80% to 90% found just once. The receptor's source is a woman aged 18-29 years in good health and CMV-seronegative. The genes are TRBV7-8 and TRBJ2-1; 12 nucleotides align to TRBD2. Sequenced material: PBMCs. CDR3 sequence reads: CASSLGLAGSSEQFF. CDR3 nucleotide sequence: TGTGCCAGCAGCCTAGGACTAGCGGGGAGCAGTGAGCAGTTCTTC.